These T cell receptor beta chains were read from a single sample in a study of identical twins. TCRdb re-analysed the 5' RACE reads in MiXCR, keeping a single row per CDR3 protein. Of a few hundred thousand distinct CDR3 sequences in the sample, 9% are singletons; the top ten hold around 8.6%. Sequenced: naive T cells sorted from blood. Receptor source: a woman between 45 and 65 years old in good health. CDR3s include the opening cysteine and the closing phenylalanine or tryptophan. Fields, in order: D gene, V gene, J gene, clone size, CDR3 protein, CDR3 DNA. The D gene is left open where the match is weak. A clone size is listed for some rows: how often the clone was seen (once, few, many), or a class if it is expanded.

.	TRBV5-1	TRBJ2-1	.	CASSLGSGTPRLEQFF	TGCGCCAGCAGCTTGGGCTCCGGGACTCCCCGTTTAGAGCAGTTCTTC
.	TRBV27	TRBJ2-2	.	CASSWKGTGELFF	TGTGCCAGCAGTTGGAAGGGGACCGGGGAGCTGTTTTTT
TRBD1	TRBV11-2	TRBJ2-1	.	CASIELSRDRGYNEQFF	TGTGCCAGCATTGAGCTGAGTAGGGACAGGGGCTACAATGAGCAGTTCTTC
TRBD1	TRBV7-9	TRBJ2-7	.	CASSARDRSYEQYF	TGTGCCAGCAGTGCCCGGGACAGGTCCTACGAGCAGTACTTC
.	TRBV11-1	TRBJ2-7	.	CASIIWGVHYEQYF	TGTGCCAGCATCATCTGGGGGGTCCACTACGAGCAGTACTTC
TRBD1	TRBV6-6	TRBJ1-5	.	CASRPGTENNQPQHF	TGTGCCAGCCGTCCCGGGACAGAGAACAATCAGCCCCAGCATTTT
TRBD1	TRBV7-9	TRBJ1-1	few	CASSLGSSDRGTEAFF	TGTGCCAGCAGCTTAGGTTCGAGTGACAGGGGCACTGAAGCTTTCTTT
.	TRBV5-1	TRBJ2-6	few	CASTWGAGANVLTF	TGCGCCAGCACCTGGGGGGCCGGGGCCAACGTCCTGACTTTC
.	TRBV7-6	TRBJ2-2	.	CASSFGTSAGELFF	TGTGCCAGCAGCTTTGGGACCTCGGCCGGGGAGCTGTTTTTT
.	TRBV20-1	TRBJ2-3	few	CSARLGGTGRDTQYF	TGCAGTGCTAGATTGGGGGGCACGGGGAGAGATACGCAGTATTTT
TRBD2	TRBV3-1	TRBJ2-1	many	CASSLGLAGRFF	TGTGCCAGCAGCCTTGGACTAGCGGGACGGTTCTTC
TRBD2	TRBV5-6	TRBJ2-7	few	CASSLALAGFYEQYF	TGTGCCAGCAGCTTGGCGCTAGCGGGATTCTACGAGCAGTACTTC
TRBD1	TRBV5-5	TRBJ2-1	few	CASSPVGTGRYEQFF	TGTGCCAGCAGCCCAGTTGGGACAGGGAGGTATGAGCAGTTCTTC
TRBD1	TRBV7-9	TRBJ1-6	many	CASSWTGGSSPLHF	TGTGCCAGCAGCTGGACAGGGGGCAGTTCACCCCTCCACTTT
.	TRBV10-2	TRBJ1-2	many	CASSPTGYGYTF	TGCGCCAGCAGCCCTACCGGCTATGGCTACACCTTC
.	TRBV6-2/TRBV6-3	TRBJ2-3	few	CASRGVWGDGTDTQYF	TGTGCCAGCAGAGGAGTATGGGGCGACGGCACAGATACGCAGTATTTT
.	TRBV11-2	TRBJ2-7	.	CASSNRDGIYEQYF	TGTGCCAGCAGCAACCGGGACGGAATCTACGAGCAGTACTTC
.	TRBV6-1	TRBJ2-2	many	CAGSLWGTGELFF	TGTGCCGGTAGTCTCTGGGGCACCGGGGAGCTGTTTTTT
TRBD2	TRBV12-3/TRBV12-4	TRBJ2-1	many	CASSLSGRADEQFF	TGTGCCAGCAGTTTGAGCGGGAGGGCTGATGAGCAGTTCTTC
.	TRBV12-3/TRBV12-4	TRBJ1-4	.	CASSPYSSKLFF	TGTGCCAGCAGTCCCTATTCGAGTAAACTGTTTTTT
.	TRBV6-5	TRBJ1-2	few	CASRNRAGYGYTF	TGTGCCAGCAGGAACAGGGCAGGCTATGGCTACACCTTC
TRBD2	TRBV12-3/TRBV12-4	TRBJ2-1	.	CASTRASGSHDNEQFF	TGTGCCAGTACGCGGGCTAGCGGGAGTCACGACAATGAGCAGTTCTTC
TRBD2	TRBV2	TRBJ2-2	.	CASRRLAGASGELFF	TGTGCCAGCAGAAGACTAGCGGGAGCGTCCGGGGAGCTGTTTTTT
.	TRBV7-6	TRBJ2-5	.	CASSLGLGRETQYF	TGTGCCAGCAGCTTAGGGCTAGGGCGCGAGACCCAGTACTTC
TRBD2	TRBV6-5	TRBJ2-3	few	CASSYSSAGDADTQYF	TGTGCCAGCAGTTACTCCTCGGCGGGAGATGCAGATACGCAGTATTTT
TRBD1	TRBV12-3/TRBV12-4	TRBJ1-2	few	CASSFSMTTGRSTYGYTF	TGTGCCAGCAGTTTCTCTATGACGACAGGGAGATCGACCTATGGCTACACCTTC